The table lists the clone carrying this T cell receptor beta chain with a count of one. This sample was included in a study of blood T cell repertoires in COVID-19. About the study: COVID-19 samples collected from the United States, Italy and Spain covered acute and convalescent phases. The cDNA or gDNA used as material had been derived from T cells, B-cell-depleted T cells, or PBMCs.

Original data processing: Reference gene primer amplification yielded estimated nucleated cell counts. Generated by immunoSEQ multiplex PCR, the TCRdb table keeps only in-frame clones and is missing some. V, J and clone size derive from that table, while D and trimming were established from the DNA sequence. The sample includes over 45,000 clones, 90% of them seen just once. CDR1 MNHEY and CDR2 SMNVEV come from the germline V gene (reference sequence). Trimming removed 6 bases from V and 3 bases from J, with 11 bases in between. CDR3 size: 13 residues. This TCR was recovered from a man between 65 and 80 years old with acute or convalescent COVID-19. The sequenced sample was peripheral blood. This chain uses TRBV27 with TRBJ1-2, with D unresolved. The CDR3, as DNA: TGTGCCAGCAGAAAAGGAGGACACTATGGCTACACCTTC. The encoded protein is CASRKGGHYGYTF.